This T cell receptor beta chain was captured in a study of cytomegalovirus exposure and HLA in healthy donors. Study observations and caveats: The study found most TCR sequences rare, yet found some public TCRs in many donors. More than 150 TCR beta chains were listed as cytomegalovirus-associated.

As concerns this clone: What it binds is not known.

V gave up 4 bases and J gave up 4 bases; unmatched junction bases: 10. The CDR3 contains 15 residues. CDR1 is SQVTM and CDR2 is ANQGSEA in the germline V gene. Sequenced by immunoSEQ multiplex PCR; TCRdb stores in-frame clones only, minus some. Of about 260,000 clones listed, roughly 88% are singletons. The sequenced sample consisted of PBMCs. The source is a young woman in good health and CMV-seronegative. The rearrangement uses TRBV29-1 and TRBJ1-2; 9 bases map to TRBD1. The CDR3 nucleotides are TGCAGCGTTGTGGATCCTATGACAGGGGGCTATGGCTACACCTTC. Its translation is CSVVDPMTGGYGYTF.